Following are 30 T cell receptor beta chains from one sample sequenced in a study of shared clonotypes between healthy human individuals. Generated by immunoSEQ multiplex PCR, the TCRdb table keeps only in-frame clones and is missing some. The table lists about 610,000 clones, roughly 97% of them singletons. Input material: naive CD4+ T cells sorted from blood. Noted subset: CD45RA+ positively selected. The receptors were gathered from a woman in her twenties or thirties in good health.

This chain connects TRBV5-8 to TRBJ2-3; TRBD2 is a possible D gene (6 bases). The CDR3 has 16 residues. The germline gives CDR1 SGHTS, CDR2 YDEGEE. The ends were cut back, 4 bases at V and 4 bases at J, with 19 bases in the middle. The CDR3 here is CASSKALTSSSDTQYF. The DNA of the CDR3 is TGTGCCAGCAGCAAAGCCCTTACTAGCTCCTCAGATACGCAGTATTTT. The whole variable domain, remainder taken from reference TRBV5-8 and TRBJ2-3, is EAGVTQSPTHLIKTRGQQATLRCSPISGHTSVYWYQQALGLGLQFLLWYDEGEERNRGNFPPRFSGRQFPNYSSELNVNALELEDSALYLCASSKALTSSSDTQYFGPGTRLTVL.

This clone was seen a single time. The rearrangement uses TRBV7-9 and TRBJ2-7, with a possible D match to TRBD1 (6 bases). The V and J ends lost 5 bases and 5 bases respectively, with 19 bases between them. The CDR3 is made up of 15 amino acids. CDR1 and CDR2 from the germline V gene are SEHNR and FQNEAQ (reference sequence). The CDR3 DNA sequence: TGTGCCAGCAGCCCTCTGGCCAGGGGAAGAAACGAGCAGTACTTC. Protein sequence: CASSPLARGRNEQYF.

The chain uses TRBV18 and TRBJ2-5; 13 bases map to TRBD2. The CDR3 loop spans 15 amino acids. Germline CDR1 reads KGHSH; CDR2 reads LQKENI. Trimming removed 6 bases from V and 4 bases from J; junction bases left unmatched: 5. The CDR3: CASSYGLAGAETQYF. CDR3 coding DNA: TGTGCCAGCTCGTACGGACTAGCGGGAGCAGAGACCCAGTACTTC.

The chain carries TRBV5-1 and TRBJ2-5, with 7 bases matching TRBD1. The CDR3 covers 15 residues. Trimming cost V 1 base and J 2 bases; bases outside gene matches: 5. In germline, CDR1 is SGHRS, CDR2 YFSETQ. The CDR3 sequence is CASSLWRQGQETQYF. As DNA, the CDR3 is TGCGCCAGCAGCTTGTGGAGACAGGGACAAGAGACCCAGTACTTC.

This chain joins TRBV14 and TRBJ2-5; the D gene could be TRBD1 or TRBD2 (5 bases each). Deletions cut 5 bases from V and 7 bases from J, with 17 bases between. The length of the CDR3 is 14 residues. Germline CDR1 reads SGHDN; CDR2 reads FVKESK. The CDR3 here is CASSLEGTLRTQYF. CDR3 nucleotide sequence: TGTGCCAGCAGCTTAGAAGGGACCCTAAGGACCCAGTACTTC.

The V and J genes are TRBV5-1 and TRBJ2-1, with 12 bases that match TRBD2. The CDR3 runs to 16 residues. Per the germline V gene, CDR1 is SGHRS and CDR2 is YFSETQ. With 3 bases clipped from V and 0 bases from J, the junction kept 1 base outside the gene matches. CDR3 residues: CASSSTSGSSYNEQFF. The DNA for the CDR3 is TGCGCCAGCAGCTCGACTAGCGGGAGCTCCTACAATGAGCAGTTCTTC.

The CDR3 bases are TGTGCCATCAGTGCGGGACAGGTGGGGCACACTGAAGCTTTCTTT. Protein: CAISAGQVGHTEAFF. J is TRBJ1-1 and V is TRBV10-3; 8 bases are shared with TRBD1. Germline V gene sequence: CDR1 ENHRY, CDR2 SYGVKD. Trimming took 4 bases from V and 3 from J; bases not matched to a gene: 7. This CDR3 has 15 residues.

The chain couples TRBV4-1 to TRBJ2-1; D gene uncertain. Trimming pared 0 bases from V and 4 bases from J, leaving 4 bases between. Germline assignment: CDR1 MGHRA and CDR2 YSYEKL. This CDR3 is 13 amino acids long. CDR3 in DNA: TGCGCCAGCAGCCAAGAAGAGTACAATGAGCAGTTCTTC. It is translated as CASSQEEYNEQFF.

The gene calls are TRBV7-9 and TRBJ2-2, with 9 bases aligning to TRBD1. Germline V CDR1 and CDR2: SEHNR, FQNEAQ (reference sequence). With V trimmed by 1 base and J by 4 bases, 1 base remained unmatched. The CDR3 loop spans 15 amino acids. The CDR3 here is CASSLETGGTGELFF. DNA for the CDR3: TGTGCCAGCAGCTTAGAGACAGGGGGCACCGGGGAGCTGTTTTTT.

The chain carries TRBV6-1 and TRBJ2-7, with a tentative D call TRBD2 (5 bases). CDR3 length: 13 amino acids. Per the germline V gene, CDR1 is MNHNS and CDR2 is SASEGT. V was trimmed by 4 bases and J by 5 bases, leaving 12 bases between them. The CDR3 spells CASSVRGSDEQYF. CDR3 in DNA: TGTGCCAGCAGTGTAAGAGGGAGCGACGAGCAGTACTTC.

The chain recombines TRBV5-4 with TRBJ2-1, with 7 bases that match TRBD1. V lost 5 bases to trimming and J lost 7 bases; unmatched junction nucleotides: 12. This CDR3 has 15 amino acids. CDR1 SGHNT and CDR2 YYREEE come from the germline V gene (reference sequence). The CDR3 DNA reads TGTGCCAGCAGTCAACAACGCCCACAGGGGAATGAGCAGTTCTTC. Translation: CASSQQRPQGNEQFF.

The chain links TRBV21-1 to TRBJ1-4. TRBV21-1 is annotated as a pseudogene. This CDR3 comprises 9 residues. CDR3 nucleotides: TGTGCCAGCAGCAAAGACTGGCATTTT. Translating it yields CASSKDWHF.

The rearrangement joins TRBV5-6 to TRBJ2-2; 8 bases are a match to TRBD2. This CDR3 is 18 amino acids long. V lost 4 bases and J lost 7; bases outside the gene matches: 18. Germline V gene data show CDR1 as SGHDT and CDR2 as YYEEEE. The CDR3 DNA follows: TGTGCCAGCAGCCCGGGTGGTACTAGCGGACCATCCCTCGGGGAGCTGTTTTTT. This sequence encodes CASSPGGTSGPSLGELFF.

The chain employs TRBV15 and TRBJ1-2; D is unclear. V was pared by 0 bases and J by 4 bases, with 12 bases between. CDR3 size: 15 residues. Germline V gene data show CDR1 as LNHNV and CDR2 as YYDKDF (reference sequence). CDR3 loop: CATSRDPGKGYGYTF. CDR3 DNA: TGTGCCACCAGCAGAGATCCTGGAAAAGGCTATGGCTACACCTTC.

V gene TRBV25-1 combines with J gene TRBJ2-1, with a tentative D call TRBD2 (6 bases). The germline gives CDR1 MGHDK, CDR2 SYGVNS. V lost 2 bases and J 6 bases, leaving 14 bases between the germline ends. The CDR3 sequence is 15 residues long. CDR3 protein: CASSEPPGGINEQFF. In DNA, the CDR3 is TGTGCCAGCAGTGAACCACCCGGGGGAATCAATGAGCAGTTCTTC.

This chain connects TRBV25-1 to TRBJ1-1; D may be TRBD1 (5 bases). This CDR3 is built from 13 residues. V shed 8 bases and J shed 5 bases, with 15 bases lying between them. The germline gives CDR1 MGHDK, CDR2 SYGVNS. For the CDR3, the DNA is TGTGCCAGCCACAAAAGGGGTGGGACTGAAGCTTTCTTT. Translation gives CASHKRGGTEAFF.

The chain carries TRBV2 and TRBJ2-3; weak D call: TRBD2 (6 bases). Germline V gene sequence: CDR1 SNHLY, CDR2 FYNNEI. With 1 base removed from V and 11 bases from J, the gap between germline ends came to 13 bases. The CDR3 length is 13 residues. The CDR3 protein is CASSEGGRSGQYF. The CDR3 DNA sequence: TGTGCCAGCAGTGAAGGTGGGAGGAGCGGGCAGTATTTT.

The CDR3: CASSAGPGLAGRNEQFF. The CDR3 DNA reads as TGTGCCAGCAGCGCCGGACCGGGACTAGCGGGACGTAATGAGCAGTTCTTC. The V call is TRBV7-6, the J call TRBJ2-1, with TRBD2 matching 13 bases. Trimming took 5 bases from V and 7 from J; bases not matched to a gene: 11. The germline V gene has CDR1 SGHVS and CDR2 FNYEAQ. The CDR3 extends over 17 amino acids.

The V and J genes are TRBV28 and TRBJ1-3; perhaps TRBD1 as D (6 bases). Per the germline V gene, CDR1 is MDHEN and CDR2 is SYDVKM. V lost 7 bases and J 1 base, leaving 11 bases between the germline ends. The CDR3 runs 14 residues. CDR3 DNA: TGTGCCAGCAATCGCAGGGGATCTGGAAACACCATATATTTT. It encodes CASNRRGSGNTIYF.

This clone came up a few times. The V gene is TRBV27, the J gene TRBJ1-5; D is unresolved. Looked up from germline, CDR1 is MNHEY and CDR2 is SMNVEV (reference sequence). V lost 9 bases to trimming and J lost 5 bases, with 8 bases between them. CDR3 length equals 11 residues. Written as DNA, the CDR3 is TGTGCCAGTGTTAGGGATCAGCCCCAGCATTTT. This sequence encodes CASVRDQPQHF.

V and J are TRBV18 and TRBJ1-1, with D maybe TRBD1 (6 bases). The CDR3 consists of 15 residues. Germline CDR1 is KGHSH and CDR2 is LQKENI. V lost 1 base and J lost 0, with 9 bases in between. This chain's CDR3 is CASSPRGGMNTEAFF. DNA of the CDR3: TGTGCCAGCTCACCACGAGGGGGGATGAACACTGAAGCTTTCTTT.

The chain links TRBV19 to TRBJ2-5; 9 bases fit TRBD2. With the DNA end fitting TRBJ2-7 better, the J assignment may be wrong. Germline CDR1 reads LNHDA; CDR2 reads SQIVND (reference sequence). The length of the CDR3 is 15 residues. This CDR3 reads CASSTSASGVYEQYF. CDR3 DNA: TGTGCCAGTAGTACTTCGGCTAGCGGGGTGTACGAGCAGTACTTC.

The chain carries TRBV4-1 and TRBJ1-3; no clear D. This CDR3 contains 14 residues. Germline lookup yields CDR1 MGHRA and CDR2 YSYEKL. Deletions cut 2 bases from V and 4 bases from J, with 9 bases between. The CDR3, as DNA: TGCGCCAGCAGCCAAAACCTTCTAGGAAACACCATATATTTT. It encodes CASSQNLLGNTIYF.

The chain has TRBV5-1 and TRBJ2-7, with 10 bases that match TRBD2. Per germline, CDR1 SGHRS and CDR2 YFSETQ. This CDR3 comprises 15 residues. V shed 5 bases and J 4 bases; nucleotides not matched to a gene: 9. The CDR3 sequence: CASRAGGTTRYEQYF. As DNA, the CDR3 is TGCGCCAGCAGAGCGGGGGGGACTACACGATACGAGCAGTACTTC.

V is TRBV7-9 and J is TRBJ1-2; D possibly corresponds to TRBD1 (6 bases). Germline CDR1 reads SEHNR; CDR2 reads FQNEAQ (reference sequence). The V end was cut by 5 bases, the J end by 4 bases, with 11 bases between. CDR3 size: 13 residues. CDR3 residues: CASSITGTYGYTF. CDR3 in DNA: TGTGCCAGCAGCATAACAGGGACCTATGGCTACACCTTC.

CDR3: CASSSSIGTAYSNQPQHF. The DNA of the CDR3 is TGTGCCAGCAGTTCCTCAATCGGGACAGCATATAGCAATCAGCCCCAGCATTTT. J is TRBJ1-5 and V is TRBV28; 7 bases are a match to TRBD1. The CDR3 sequence is 18 residues long. J lost 0 bases, V lost 4 bases, and 12 bases had no gene match. Germline V CDR1 and CDR2: MDHEN, SYDVKM.

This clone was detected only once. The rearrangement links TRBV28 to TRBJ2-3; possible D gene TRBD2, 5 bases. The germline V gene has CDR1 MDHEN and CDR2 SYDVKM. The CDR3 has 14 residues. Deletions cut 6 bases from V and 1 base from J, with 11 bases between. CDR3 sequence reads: CASSTGGRTDTQYF. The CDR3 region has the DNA TGTGCCAGCAGCACCGGAGGACGCACAGATACGCAGTATTTT.

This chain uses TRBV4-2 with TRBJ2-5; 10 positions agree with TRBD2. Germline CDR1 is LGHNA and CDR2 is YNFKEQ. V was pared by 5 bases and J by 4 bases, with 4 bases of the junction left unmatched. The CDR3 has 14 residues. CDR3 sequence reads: CASSNSGRRETQYF. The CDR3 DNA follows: TGTGCCAGCAGCAATAGCGGGAGGCGAGAGACCCAGTACTTC.

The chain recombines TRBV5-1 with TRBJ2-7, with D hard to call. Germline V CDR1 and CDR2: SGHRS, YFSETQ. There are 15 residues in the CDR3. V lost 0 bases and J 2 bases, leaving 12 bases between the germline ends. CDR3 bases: TGCGCCAGCAGCTTGGTTGGAATCCCCCCCTACGAGCAGTACTTC. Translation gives CASSLVGIPPYEQYF.

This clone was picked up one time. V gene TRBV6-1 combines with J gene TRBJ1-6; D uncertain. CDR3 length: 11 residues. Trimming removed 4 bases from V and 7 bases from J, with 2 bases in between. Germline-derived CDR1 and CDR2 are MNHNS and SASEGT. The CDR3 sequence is CASSVNSPLHF. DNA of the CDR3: TGTGCCAGCAGTGTGAATTCACCCCTCCACTTT.